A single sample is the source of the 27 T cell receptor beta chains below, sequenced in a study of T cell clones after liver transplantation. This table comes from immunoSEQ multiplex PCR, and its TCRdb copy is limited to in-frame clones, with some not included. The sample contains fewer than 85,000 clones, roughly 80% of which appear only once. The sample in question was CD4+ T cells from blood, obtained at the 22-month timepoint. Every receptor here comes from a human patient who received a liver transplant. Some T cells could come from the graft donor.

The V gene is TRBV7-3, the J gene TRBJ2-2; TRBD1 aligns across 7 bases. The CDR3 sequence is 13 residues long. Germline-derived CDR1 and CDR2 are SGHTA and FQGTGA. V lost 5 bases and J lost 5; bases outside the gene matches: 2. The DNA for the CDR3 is TGTGCCAGCAGCGTACAGGGGACCGGGGAGCTGTTTTTT. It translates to CASSVQGTGELFF.

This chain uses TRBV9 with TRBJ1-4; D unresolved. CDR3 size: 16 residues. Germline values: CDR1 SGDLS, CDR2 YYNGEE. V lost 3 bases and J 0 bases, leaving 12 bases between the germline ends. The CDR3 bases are TGTGCCAGCAGCGCACTCCAGGCTGCAACTAATGAAAAACTGTTTTTT. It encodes CASSALQAATNEKLFF.

The CDR3 reads CASALAAAYNEQFF. CDR3 bases: TGTGCCAGCGCACTAGCGGCCGCCTACAATGAGCAGTTCTTC. The chain uses TRBV6-1 and TRBJ2-1; 8 positions match TRBD2. V was clipped by 8 bases and J by 2 bases; unmatched bases: 5. Germline CDR1 reads MNHNS; CDR2 reads SASEGT. The CDR3 totals 14 residues.

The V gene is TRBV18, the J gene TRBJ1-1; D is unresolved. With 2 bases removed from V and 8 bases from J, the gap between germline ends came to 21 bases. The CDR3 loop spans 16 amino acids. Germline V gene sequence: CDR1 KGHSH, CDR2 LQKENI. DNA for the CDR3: TGTGCCAGCTCACCAGCTCCCTCGGGCTTCCACTACGAAGCTTTCTTT. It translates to CASSPAPSGFHYEAFF.

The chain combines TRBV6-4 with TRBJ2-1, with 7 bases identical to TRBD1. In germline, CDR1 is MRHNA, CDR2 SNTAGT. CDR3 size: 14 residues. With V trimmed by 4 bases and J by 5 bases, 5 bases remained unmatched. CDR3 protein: CASSAGQFNNEQFF. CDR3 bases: TGTGCCAGCAGTGCGGGACAGTTTAACAATGAGCAGTTCTTC.

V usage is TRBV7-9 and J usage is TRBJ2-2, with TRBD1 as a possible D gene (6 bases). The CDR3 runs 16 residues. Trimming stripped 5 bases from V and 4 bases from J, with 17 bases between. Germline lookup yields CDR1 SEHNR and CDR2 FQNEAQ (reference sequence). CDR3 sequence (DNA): TGTGCCAGCAGCCGGACAGAACATGCTGGCACCGGGGAGCTGTTTTTT. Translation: CASSRTEHAGTGELFF. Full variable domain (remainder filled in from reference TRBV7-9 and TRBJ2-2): DTGVSQNPRHKITKRGQNVTFRCDPISEHNRLYWYRQTLGQGPEFLTYFQNEAQLEKSRLLSDRFSAERPKGSFSTLEIQRTEQGDSAMYLCASSRTEHAGTGELFFGEGSRLTVL.

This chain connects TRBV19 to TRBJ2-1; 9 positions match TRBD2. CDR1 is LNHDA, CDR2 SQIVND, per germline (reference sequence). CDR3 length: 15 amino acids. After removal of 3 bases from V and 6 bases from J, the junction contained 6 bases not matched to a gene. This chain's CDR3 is CASSMAELAGNEQFF. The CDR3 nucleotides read TGTGCCAGTAGTATGGCTGAACTAGCGGGCAATGAGCAGTTCTTC.

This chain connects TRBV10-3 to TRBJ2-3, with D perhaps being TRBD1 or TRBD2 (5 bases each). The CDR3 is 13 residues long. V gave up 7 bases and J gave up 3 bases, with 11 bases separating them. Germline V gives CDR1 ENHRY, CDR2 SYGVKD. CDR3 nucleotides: TGTGCCATCACGAGGGACGGGACAGATACGCAGTATTTT. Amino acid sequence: CAITRDGTDTQYF.

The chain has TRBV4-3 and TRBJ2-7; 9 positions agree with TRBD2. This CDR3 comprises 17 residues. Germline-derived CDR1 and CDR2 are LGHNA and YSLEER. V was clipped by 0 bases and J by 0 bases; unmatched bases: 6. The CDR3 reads CASSQEPSGTSSYEQYF. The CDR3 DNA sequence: TGCGCCAGCAGCCAAGAACCTAGCGGGACGAGCTCCTACGAGCAGTACTTC.

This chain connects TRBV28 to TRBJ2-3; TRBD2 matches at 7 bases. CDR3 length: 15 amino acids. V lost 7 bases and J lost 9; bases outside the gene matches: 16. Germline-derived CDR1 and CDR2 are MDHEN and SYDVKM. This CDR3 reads CASILFPGQGGTQYF. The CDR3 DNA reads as TGTGCCAGCATACTCTTCCCCGGGCAGGGAGGGACGCAGTATTTT.

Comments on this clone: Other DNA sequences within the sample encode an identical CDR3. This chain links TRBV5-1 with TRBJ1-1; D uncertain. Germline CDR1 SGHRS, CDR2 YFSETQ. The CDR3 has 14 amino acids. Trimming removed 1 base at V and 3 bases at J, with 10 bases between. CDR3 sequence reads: CASSLTSGDTEAFF. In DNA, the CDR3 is TGCGCCAGCAGCTTGACTTCTGGGGACACTGAAGCTTTCTTT.

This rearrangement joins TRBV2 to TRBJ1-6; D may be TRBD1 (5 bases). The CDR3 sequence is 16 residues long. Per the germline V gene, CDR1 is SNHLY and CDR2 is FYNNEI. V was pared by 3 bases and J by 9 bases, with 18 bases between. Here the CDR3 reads CASSDAIPQGGSPLHF. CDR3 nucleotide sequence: TGTGCCAGCAGTGACGCGATCCCGCAGGGCGGTTCACCCCTCCACTTT.

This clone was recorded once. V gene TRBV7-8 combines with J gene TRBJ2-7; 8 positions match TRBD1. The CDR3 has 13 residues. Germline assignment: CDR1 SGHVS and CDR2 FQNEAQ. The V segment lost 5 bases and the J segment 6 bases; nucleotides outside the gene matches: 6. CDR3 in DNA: TGTGCCAGCAGCGAGGACAGGGCCCGCGAGCAGTACTTC. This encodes CASSEDRAREQYF.

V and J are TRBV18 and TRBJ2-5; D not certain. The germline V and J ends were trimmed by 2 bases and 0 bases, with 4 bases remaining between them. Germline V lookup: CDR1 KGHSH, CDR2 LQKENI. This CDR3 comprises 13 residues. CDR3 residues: CASSPAYQETQYF. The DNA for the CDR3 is TGTGCCAGCTCACCAGCGTACCAAGAGACCCAGTACTTC.

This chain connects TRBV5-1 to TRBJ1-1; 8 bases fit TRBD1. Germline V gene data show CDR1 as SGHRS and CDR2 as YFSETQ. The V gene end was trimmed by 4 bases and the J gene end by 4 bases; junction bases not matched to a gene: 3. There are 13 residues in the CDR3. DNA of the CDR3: TGCGCCAGCAGCCTGACAGGGGCCACTGAAGCTTTCTTT. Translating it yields CASSLTGATEAFF.

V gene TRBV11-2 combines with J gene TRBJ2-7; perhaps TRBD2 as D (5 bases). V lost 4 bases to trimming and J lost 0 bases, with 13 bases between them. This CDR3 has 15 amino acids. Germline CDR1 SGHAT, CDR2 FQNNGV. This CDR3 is CASSSGTGSSYEQYF. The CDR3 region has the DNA TGTGCCAGCAGCTCGGGAACGGGGAGCTCCTACGAGCAGTACTTC.

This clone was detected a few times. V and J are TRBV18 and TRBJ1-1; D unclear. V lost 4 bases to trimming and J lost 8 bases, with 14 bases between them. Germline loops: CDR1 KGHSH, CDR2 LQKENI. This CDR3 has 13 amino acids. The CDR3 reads CASSLDYDQEAFF. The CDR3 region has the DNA TGTGCCAGCTCACTGGACTACGATCAAGAAGCTTTCTTT.

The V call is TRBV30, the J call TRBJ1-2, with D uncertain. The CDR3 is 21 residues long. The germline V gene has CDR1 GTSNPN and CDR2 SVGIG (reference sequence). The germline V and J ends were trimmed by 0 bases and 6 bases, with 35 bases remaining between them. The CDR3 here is CAWSVVFLFSTTSKGSDGYTF. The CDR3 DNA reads TGTGCCTGGAGTGTAGTGTTCCTTTTTAGTACAACGAGCAAGGGCTCGGATGGCTACACCTTC.

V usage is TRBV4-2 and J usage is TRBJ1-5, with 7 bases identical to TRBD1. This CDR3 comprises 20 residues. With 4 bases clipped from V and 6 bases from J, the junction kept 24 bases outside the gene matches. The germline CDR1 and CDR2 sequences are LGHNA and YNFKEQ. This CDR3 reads CASSPPGERQGIRNGQPQHF. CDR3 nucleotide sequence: TGTGCCAGCAGCCCCCCTGGAGAGAGACAGGGCATAAGGAATGGTCAGCCCCAGCATTTT.

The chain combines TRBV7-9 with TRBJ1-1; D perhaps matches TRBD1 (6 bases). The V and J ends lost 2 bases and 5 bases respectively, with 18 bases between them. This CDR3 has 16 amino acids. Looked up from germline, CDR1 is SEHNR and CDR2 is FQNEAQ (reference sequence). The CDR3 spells CASSLPPGEGETEAFF. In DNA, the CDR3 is TGTGCCAGCAGCTTACCCCCCGGGGAGGGGGAAACTGAAGCTTTCTTT.

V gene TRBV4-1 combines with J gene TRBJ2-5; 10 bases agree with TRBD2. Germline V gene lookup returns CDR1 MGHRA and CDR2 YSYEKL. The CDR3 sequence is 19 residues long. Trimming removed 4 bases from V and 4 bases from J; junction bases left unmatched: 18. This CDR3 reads CASSPLKWKLAGVSETQYF. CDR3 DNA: TGCGCCAGCAGCCCCTTGAAATGGAAGCTAGCGGGAGTGTCAGAGACCCAGTACTTC.

In DNA form, the CDR3 reads TGTGCCAGCAGTGTCCTTCCGGGACAGACCTATGGCTACACCTTC. It codes for CASSVLPGQTYGYTF. The chain uses TRBV6-4 and TRBJ1-2; 7 bases match TRBD1. Looked up from germline, CDR1 is MRHNA and CDR2 is SNTAGT. This CDR3 region has 15 residues. Trimming took 4 bases from V and 4 from J; bases not matched to a gene: 9.

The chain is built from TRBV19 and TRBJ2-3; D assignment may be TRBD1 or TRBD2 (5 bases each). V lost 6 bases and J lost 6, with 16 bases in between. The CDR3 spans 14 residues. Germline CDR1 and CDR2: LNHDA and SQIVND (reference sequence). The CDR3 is CASRPGARPDTQYF. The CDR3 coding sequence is TGTGCCAGTAGACCCGGGGCGCGTCCCGATACGCAGTATTTT.

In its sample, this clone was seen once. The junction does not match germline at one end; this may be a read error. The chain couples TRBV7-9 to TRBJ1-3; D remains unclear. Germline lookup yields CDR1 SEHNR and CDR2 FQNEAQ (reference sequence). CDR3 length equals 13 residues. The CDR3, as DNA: TGTGCCGGCAGCCGGGGTGGGGAAAACACCATATATTTT. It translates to CAGSRGGENTIYF.

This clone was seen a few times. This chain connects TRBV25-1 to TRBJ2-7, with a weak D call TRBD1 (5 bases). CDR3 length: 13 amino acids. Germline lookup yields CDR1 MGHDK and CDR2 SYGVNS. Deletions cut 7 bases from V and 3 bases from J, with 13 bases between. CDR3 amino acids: CASKEGASYEQYF. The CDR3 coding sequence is TGTGCCAGCAAGGAAGGGGCAAGCTACGAGCAGTACTTC.

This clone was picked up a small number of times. CDR3 amino acids: CASSYQGRETQYF. In DNA form, the CDR3 reads TGTGCCAGCAGTTACCAAGGGAGGGAGACCCAGTACTTC. The gene calls are TRBV6-5 and TRBJ2-5; TRBD2 is a possible D gene (6 bases). The CDR3 covers 13 residues. In germline, CDR1 is MNHEY, CDR2 SVGAGI. V shed 2 bases and J shed 5 bases, with 9 bases lying between them.

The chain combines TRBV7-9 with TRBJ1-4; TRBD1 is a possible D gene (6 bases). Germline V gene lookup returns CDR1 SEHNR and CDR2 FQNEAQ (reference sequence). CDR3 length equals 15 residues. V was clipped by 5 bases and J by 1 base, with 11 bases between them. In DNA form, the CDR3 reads TGTGCCAGCAGCGCCCTAGGGGGAACTAATGAAAAACTGTTTTTT. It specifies CASSALGGTNEKLFF. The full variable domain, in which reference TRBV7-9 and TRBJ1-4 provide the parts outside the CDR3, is DTGVSQNPRHKITKRGQNVTFRCDPISEHNRLYWYRQTLGQGPEFLTYFQNEAQLEKSRLLSDRFSAERPKGSFSTLEIQRTEQGDSAMYLCASSALGGTNEKLFFGSGTQLSVL.